This TCR beta chain was identified in a study of blood T cell repertoires in COVID-19. Study background: Some COVID-19 samples were acute and others convalescent; all came from the United States, Italy and Spain. Sources were T cells, B-cell-depleted T cells, or PBMCs; the material itself was cDNA or gDNA.

In the original workflow: Reference gene primer amplification gave nucleated cell count estimates. Sequencing was performed with immunoSEQ multiplex PCR; in TCRdb, only in-frame clones are kept and a portion is missing. V, J and clone size are those of that table, while D and trimming were read from the DNA. The table has over 110,000 clones, about 87% seen once; the top ten hold 25% to 30%. The sequence was collected from a human donor in a cohort sampled during active COVID-19. The sample was peripheral blood.

In DNA, the CDR3 is TGCGCCAGCAGCGGACAGGGGACGAGCAATCAGCCCCAGCATTTT. Translation: CASSGQGTSNQPQHF. The chain combines TRBV4-1 with TRBJ1-5; 9 bases agree with TRBD1. The junction had 3 bases not matched to a gene; V was cut back by 5 bases and J by 1 base. Germline loops: CDR1 MGHRA, CDR2 YSYEKL. The CDR3 spans 15 residues.